This T cell receptor (beta chain) was recorded in a study of cytomegalovirus exposure and HLA in healthy donors. Deletions cut 1 base from V and 1 base from J, with 9 bases between. CDR1 is SGHRS and CDR2 is YFSETQ in the germline V gene. The CDR3 extends over 15 amino acids. The method was immunoSEQ multiplex PCR; TCRdb's version includes in-frame clones alone and lacks a portion of them. The sample contains 100,000 to 150,000 clones, about 96% of which appear only once. Note on this clone: The antigen is unknown.

Study results and limitations: Many donors shared some public TCRs, even though most TCR sequences were rare. In vitro, a few CMV-associated chains proved specific for CMV antigens.

The TCR was taken from a young man in good health and CMV-seronegative. The chain has TRBV5-1 and TRBJ2-1; D gene uncertain. Sequenced sample: PBMCs. This CDR3 reads CASSLQLGSYNEQFF. As DNA, the CDR3 is TGCGCCAGCAGCTTGCAACTCGGTTCCTACAATGAGCAGTTCTTC.